This T cell receptor beta chain was sequenced during a study of early stage breast cancer tumors. Study-level background: Most invasive tumors, about 80% of the 16, were ER+/PR+/HER2-. Samples were sequenced at 7.5 to 10-fold average coverage. Points from the study as a whole: Unsorted bulk genomic DNA sequencing lacked pairing and functional marker data.

Looked up from germline, CDR1 is SSHAT and CDR2 is FNYEAQ (reference sequence). This CDR3 has 15 amino acids. This clone has a single count. Its cognate antigen is unknown. One junction end does not reproduce the germline sequence, and a read error may be involved. Data came from immunoSEQ multiplex PCR; TCRdb stores just in-frame clones and leaves some out. The sample yields some 58,000 clones, around three quarters seen once. Sequencing was done on a sample of blood. The TCR comes from a person under 45 with breast cancer. The V and J genes are TRBV7-7 and TRBJ2-1, with 9 positions matching TRBD2. In DNA form, the CDR3 reads TGTGCTAGCAGCTTAAGGCGGGAGGGGTACAATGAGCAGTTCTTC. As protein: CASSLRREGYNEQFF. The whole variable domain, remainder taken from reference TRBV7-7 and TRBJ2-1, is GAGVSQSPRYKVTKRGQDVTLRCDPISSHATLYWYQQALGQGPEFLTYFNYEAQPDKSGLPSDRFSAERPEGSISTLTIQRTEQRDSAMYRCASSLRREGYNEQFFGPGTRLTVL.